This T cell receptor (beta chain) is drawn from a study of cytomegalovirus exposure and HLA in healthy donors. General study findings and limits: More clonal expansion characterized HLA-associated TCR beta chains than equally common others in a later analysis. In an earlier analysis, productive rearrangement rates for most beta V segments clustered near 87% or 30%.

In the case of this clone: Its antigen is unknown.

Healthy bone marrow donors made up the donor group. PCR primers comprised 60 Vbeta and 13 Jbeta primers. TCRdb keeps only in-frame clones here, not all; method: immunoSEQ multiplex PCR. The sample lists about 130,000 clones, 87% occurring once. This CDR3 has 13 residues. The germline V gene has CDR1 MNHNS and CDR2 SASEGT. V was pared by 3 bases and J by 4 bases, with 7 bases between. This chain joins TRBV6-1 and TRBJ1-3; D call uncertain. The sequence derives from a woman in her 30s in good health and CMV-seronegative. The source material was PBMCs. This CDR3 is CASSEERGNTIYF. CDR3 DNA sequence: TGTGCCAGCAGTGAGGAGCGCGGAAACACCATATATTTT.